This TCR beta chain was documented in a study of beta chain features in type 1 diabetes. The study, taken as a whole, reports: The naive, central memory and Treg TCRB repertoires of patients appeared to be more similar to one another than those of healthy donors. Because the template was cDNA, high-expressing cells might be over-represented.

This clone was picked up a small number of times. What it recognizes is unknown. Of the isolated RNA, all was reverse transcribed, and so the sequenced material was expressed TCRB transcripts. Assay: immunoSEQ multiplex PCR; the TCRdb copy retains only in-frame clones and omits some. The sample yields hundreds of thousands of clones, 14% seen once. Germline V gene data show CDR1 as SQVTM and CDR2 as ANQGSEA. This CDR3 contains 12 residues. The V gene lost 4 bases and the J gene lost 7 bases, with 13 bases spanning the gap. The rearrangement links TRBV29-1 to TRBJ1-2, with D possibly TRBD1 on 5 matching bases. The sample was central memory CD4+ T cells from blood. This sequence was found in a man under 40 in good health. CDR3 sequence (DNA): TGCAGCGTTGCCGGGGGGGTTAGTGGCTACACCTTC. This encodes CSVAGGVSGYTF. The variable domain in full, completed from reference TRBV29-1 and TRBJ1-2, reads SAVISQKPSRDICQRGTSLTIQCQVDSQVTMMFWYRQQPGQSLTLIATANQGSEATYESGFVIDKFPISRPNLTFSTLTVSNMSPEDSSIYLCSVAGGVSGYTFGSGTRLTVV.